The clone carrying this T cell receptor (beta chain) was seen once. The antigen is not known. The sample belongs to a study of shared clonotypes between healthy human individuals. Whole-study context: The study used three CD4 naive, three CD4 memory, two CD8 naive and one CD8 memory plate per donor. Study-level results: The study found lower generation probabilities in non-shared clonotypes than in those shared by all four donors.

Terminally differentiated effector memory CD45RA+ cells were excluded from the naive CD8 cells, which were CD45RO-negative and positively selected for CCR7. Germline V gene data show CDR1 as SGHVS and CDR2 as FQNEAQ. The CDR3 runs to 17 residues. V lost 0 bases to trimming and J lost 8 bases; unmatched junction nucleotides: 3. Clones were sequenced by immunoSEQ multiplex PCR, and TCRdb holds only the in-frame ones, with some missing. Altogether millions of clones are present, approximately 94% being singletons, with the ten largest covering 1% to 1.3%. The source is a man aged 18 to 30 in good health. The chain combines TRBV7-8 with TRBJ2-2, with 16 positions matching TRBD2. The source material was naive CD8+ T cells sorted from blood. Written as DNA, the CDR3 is TGTGCCAGCAGCTTAGCGGGACTAGCGGGGGGGCAAGGGGAGCTGTTTTTT. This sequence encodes CASSLAGLAGGQGELFF. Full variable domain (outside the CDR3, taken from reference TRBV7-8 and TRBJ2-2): GAGVSQSPRYKVAKRGQDVALRCDPISGHVSLFWYQQALGQGPEFLTYFQNEAQLDKSGLPSDRFFAERPEGSVSTLKIQRTQQEDSAVYLCASSLAGLAGGQGELFFGEGSRLTVL.